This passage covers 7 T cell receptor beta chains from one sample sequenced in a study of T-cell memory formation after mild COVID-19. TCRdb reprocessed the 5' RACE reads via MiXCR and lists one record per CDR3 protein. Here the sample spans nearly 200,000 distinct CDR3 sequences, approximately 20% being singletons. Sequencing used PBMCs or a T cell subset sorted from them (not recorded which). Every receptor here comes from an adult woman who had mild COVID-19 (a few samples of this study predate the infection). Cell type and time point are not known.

The CDR3 loop is CATYATGEETQYF. Written as DNA, the CDR3 is TGTGCCACCTACGCGACAGGGGAAGAGACCCAGTACTTC. The chain employs TRBV10-3 and TRBJ2-5; 8 bases fit TRBD1. This CDR3 is 13 amino acids long. CDR1 is ENHRY and CDR2 is SYGVKD in the germline V gene. Unmatched junction bases numbered 7, after V lost 10 bases and J lost 3 bases.

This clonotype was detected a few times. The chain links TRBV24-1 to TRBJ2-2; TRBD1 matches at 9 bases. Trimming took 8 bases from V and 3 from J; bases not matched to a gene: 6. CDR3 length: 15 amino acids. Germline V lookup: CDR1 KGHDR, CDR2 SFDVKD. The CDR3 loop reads CATTPGQGHTGELFF. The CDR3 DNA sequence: TGTGCCACCACTCCGGGACAGGGTCACACCGGGGAGCTGTTTTTT.

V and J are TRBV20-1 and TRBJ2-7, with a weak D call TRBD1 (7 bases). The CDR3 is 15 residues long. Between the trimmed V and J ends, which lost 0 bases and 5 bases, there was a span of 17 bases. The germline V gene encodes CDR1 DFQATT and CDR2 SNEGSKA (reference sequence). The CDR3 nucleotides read TGCAGTGCTAGAGATCAAAGGAGGGGGCAGCACGAGCAGTACTTC. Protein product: CSARDQRRGQHEQYF.

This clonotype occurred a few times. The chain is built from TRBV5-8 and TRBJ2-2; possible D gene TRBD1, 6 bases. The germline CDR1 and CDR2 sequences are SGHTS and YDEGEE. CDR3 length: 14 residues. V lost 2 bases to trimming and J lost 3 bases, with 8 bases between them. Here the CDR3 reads CASSFRGHTGELFF. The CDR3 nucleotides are TGTGCCAGCAGCTTCAGGGGTCACACCGGGGAGCTGTTTTTT.

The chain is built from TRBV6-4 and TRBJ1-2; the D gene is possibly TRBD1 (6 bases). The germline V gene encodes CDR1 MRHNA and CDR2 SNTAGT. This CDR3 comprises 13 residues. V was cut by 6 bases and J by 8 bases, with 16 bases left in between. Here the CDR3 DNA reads TGTGCCAGCAGACCCTCAGAACAGGGCGGCTACACCTTC. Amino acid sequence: CASRPSEQGGYTF.

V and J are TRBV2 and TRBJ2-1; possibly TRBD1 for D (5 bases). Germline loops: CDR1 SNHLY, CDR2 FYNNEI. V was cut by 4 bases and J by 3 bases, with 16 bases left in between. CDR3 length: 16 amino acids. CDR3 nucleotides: TGTGCCAGCAGTGTGTTCCCCAGTCAGGGCTACAATGAGCAGTTCTTC. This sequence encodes CASSVFPSQGYNEQFF.

In DNA form, the CDR3 reads TGTGCCAGCAGCGCGGGACATGCGTCCTACGAGCAGTACTTC. It encodes CASSAGHASYEQYF. J is TRBJ2-7 and V is TRBV7-3; D is perhaps TRBD1 or TRBD2 (6 bases each). CDR1 and CDR2 (germline): SGHTA, FQGTGA. This CDR3 has 14 amino acids. Trimming left V 5 bases short and J 1 base short, with 12 bases between. The full variable domain, completed using reference TRBV7-3 and TRBJ2-7, is GAGVSQTPSNKVTEKGKYVELRCDPISGHTALYWYRQSLGQGPEFLIYFQGTGAADDSGLPNDRFFAVRPEGSVSTLKIQRTERGDSAVYLCASSAGHASYEQYFGPGTRLTVT.